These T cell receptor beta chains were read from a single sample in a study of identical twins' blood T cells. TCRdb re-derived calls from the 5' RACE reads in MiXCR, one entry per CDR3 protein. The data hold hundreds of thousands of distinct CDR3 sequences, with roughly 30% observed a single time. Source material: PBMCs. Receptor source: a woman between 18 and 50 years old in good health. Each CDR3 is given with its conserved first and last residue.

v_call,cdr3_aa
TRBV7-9,CASSLGGSIRGTF
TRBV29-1,CSVGRLDEQFF
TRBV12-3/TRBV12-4,CASNIYREGDGYTF
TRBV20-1,CSASGGRADEQFF
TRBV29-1,CSAPGQGFSYNEQFF
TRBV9,CASSVSGAQETQYF
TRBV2,CASRARTSGRLWDNEQFF
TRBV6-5,CASGPPENTGELFF
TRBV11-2,CASSFDTLYQPQHF
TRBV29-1,CSVQQGAETQYF
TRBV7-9,CASGTRGGTEAFF
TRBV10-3,CAIPGTGSDNEQFF
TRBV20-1,CSARGVNNYGYTF
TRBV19,CASSSRVEYTEAFF
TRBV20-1,CSAREGTGRPEAFF
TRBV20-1,CSARPTDRGMNTGELFF
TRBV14,CASSQSYQGNEQFF
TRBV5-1,CASSSPRRGVGTDTQYF
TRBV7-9,CASHRDSGNTIYF
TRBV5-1,CASSLWDRTSPREQFF
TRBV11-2,CASSLTGVNQPQHF
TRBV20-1,CSAGPFYEQYF
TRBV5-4,CASSGGTGVLRTEAFF
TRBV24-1,CATSPVIAASYEQYF
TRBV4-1,CASSQDDSHAEAFF
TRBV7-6,CASSPPGVSTEAFF
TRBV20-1,CSVHRQGSNTIYF
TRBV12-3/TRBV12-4,CASRGQGVLNTEAFF
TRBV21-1,CASSKAKTGRTFGYTF
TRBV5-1,CASSLENLRDTEAFF
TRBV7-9,CAGREDSNTGAFF
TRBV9,CASSVGLGQPQHF
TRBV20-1,CSGRRAETQYF
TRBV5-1,CASSLARDITDTQYF
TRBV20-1,CSARPSGGDTQYF
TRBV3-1,CASRSLAGADTQYF
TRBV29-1,CSASLRQGANTEAFF
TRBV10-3,CAISGTGNTEAFF
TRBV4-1,CASSQDRGQNLNGYTF
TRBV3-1,CASSQAGTGQRETQYF
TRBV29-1,CSVENRDGYTF
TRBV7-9,CASSSTDRGNNSPLHF
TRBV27,CASRSRIHYGYTF
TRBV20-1,CSAQVGATNYGYTF
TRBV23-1,CASSQSQQTWRGHEKLFF
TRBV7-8,CASSLALYNEQFF
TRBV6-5,CASSYSGRGGGYTF
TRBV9,CASSVRADTGELFF
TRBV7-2,CASSFDRGAEAFF
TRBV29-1,CSSNAESSYNEQFF
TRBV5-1,CASSLVPGYSEYEQYF
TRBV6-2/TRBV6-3,CASSSTRLLTNTEAFF
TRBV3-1,CASSQGLVGNSPLHF